This T cell receptor beta chain was captured by sequencing in a study of blood T cell repertoires in COVID-19 (TCRdb year 2020). With regard to the full study: Samples covering the acute and convalescent phases of COVID-19 were provided by collaborators in the United States, Italy and Spain. The material from the prospective study consisted of cDNA or gDNA derived from T cells, B-cell-depleted T cells, or PBMCs. The dataset comprised deeply sampled blood TCRbeta repertoires from subjects exposed to, actively infected with, or recovered from COVID-19. The repertoires were made available in a free public database intended to serve as a resource for research on the immune response to SARS-CoV-2. Samples came from the ongoing ImmuneRACE study (first 160 participants) plus 1,254 subjects from 6 global collaborators. A de-identified subject ID, COVID-19 status, age in years and sex were almost always included in the sample metadata. Where available, HLA class I and class II types were taken from metadata supplied by the sample provider and were not determined by assay-based typing. General findings and caveats noted by the study authors: The amount of clinical and demographic metadata varied by source and participant and was provided uncurated.

The V end loses 8 bases and the J end loses 3 bases, and a stretch of 8 bases separates them. From the germline V gene, CDR1 is SGHTA and CDR2 is FQGTGA. From the cysteine through the phenylalanine, the CDR3 covers 13 amino acids. Only the CDR3 DNA stays, 39 bases, in frame from base 1. This clone was seen a few times. What antigen it recognizes has not been identified. Base qualities are not provided; no much larger clone lies one nucleotide away. In the prospective study, participants were roughly 18 to 95 years old, resided in fewer than 25 geographic areas of the United States, and were enrolled through a virtual design. In the prospective study, cohorts were assigned on the basis of participant-reported clinical history obtained from a screening survey and a study questionnaire. Exposed participants were defined as having been in contact with someone with a PCR-confirmed or clinician-diagnosed COVID-19 case within 2 weeks of study entry. Mobile phlebotomists in the prospective study collected whole blood, serum and a nasopharyngeal or oropharyngeal swab from every participant. Additional blood draws and questionnaires over an approximately two-month period could optionally be provided by prospective study participants. Before DNA extraction, blood samples from the prospective study were shipped at room temperature or frozen.

TCRbeta CDR3 regions were amplified from genomic DNA by means of the immunoSEQ Assay, a bias-controlled multiplex PCR. In the paper's pipeline: Within the assay, amplification of reference gene primers was used to estimate how many nucleated cells each sample contained. To quantify the absolute abundance of each unique TCRbeta CDR3 rearrangement, sequence reads were collapsed and filtered. Productive Simpson clonality was computed per sample as the square root of Simpson's diversity index over productive rearrangements. TCRdb carries this immuneACCESS record with in-frame sequences only. Its versions omit some clonotypes, under half of them owing to an unresolved V gene in the studies checked, with the rest unexplained. V and J calls and clone size are as listed in that table; D and trimming were resolved from the DNA. This sample gives fewer than 250,000 clones in total; roughly 90% of them show up just once. Approximately 16% of the sample rests with the top ten.

The rearrangement combines TRBV7-3 with TRBJ1-6; the best D guess is TRBD1, with 5 bases matching. The sequenced sample consisted of PBMCs or T cells enriched from blood (not recorded which). The sequence was obtained from a man aged 30 to 45 who had been exposed to COVID-19. The CDR3 is CASADNYNSPLHF. DNA sequence: TGTGCCAGCGCGGACAACTATAATTCACCCCTCCACTTT. Supplemented by the reference TRBV7-3 and TRBJ1-6 proteins around the CDR3, the complete variable domain is GAGVSQTPSNKVTEKGKYVELRCDPISGHTALYWYRQSLGQGPEFLIYFQGTGAADDSGLPNDRFFAVRPEGSVSTLKIQRTERGDSAVYLCASADNYNSPLHFGNGTRLTVT.